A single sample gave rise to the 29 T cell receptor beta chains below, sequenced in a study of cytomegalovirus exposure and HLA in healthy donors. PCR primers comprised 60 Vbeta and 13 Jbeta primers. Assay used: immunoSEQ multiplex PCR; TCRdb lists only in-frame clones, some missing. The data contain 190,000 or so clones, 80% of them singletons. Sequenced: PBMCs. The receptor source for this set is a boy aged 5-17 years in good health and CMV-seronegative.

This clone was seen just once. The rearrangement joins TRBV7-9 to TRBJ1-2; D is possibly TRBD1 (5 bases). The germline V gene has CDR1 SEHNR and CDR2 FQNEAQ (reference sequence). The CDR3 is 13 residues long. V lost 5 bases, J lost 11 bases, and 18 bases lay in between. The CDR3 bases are TGTGCCAGCAGCGCCAGCGGGACGGACGATTACACCTTC. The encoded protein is CASSASGTDDYTF.

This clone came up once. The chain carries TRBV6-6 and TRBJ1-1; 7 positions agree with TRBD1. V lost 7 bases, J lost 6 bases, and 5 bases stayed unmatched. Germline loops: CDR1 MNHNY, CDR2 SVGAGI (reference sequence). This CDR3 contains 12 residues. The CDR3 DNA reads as TGTGCCAGCACCACGACAGGGCCTGAAGCTTTCTTT. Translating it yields CASTTTGPEAFF.

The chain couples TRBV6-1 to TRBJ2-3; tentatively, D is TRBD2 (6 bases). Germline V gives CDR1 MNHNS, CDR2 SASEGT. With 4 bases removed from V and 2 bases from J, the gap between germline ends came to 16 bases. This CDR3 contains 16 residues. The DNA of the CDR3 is TGTGCCAGCAGTGGGGGACTCCAACCGCTCACAGATACGCAGTATTTT. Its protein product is CASSGGLQPLTDTQYF.

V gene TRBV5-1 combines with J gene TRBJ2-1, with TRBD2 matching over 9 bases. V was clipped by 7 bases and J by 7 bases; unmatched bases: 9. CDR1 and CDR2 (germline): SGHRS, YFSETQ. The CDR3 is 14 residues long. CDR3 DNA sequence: TGCGCCAGCGGACCTAGCGGGGAGGTGAATGAGCAGTTCTTC. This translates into CASGPSGEVNEQFF. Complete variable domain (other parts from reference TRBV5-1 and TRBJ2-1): KAGVTQTPRYLIKTRGQQVTLSCSPISGHRSVSWYQQTPGQGLQFLFEYFSETQRNKGNFPGRFSGRQFSNSRSEMNVSTLELGDSALYLCASGPSGEVNEQFFGPGTRLTVL.

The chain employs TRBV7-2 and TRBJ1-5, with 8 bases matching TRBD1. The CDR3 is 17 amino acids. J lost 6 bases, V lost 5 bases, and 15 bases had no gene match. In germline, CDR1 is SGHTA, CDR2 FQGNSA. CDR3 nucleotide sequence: TGTGCCAGCAGCCCCGCAAGTCAGGGGGCGGCTCTTCAGCCCCAGCATTTT. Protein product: CASSPASQGAALQPQHF.

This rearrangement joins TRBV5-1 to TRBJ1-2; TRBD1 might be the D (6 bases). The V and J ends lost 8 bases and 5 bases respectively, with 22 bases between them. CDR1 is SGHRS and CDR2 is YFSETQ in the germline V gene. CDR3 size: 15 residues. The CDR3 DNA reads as TGCGCCAGTCGACCGCCGGGACAAGGTTCTTATGGCTACACCTTC. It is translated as CASRPPGQGSYGYTF.

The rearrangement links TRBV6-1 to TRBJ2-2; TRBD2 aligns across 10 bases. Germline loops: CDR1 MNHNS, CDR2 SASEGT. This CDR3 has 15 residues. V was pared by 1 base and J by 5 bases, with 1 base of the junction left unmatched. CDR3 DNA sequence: TGTGCCAGCAGTGAAGAACTAGCGGGGACCGGGGAGCTGTTTTTT. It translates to CASSEELAGTGELFF.

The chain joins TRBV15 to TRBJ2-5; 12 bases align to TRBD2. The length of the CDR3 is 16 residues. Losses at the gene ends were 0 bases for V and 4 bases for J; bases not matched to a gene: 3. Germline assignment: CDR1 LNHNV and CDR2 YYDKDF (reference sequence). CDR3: CATSRERLAGAETQYF. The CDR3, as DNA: TGTGCCACCAGCAGAGAGAGACTAGCGGGAGCAGAGACCCAGTACTTC.

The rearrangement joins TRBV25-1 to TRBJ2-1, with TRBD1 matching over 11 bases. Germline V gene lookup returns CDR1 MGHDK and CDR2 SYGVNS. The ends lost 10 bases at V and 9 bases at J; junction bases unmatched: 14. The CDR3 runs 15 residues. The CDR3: CATGPYGQGAFEQFF. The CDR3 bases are TGTGCCACCGGCCCCTACGGACAGGGGGCTTTTGAGCAGTTCTTC. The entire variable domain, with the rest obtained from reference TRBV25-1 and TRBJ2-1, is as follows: EADIYQTPRYLVIGTGKKITLECSQTMGHDKMYWYQQDPGMELHLIHYSYGVNSTEKGDLSSESTVSRIRTEHFPLTLESARPSHTSQYLCATGPYGQGAFEQFFGPGTRLTVL.

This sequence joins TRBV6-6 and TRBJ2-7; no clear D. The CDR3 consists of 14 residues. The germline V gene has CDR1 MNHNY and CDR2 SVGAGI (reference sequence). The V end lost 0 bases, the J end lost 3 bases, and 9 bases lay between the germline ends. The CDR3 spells CASSYSYGYYEQYF. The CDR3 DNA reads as TGTGCCAGCAGTTACTCGTACGGGTACTACGAGCAGTACTTC.

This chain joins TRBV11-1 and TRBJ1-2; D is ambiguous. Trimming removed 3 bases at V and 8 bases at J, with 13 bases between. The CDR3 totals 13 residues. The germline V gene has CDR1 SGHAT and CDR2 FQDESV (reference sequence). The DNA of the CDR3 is TGTGCCAGCAGCTTTGATCCGGCGGGGGGCTACACCTTC. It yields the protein CASSFDPAGGYTF.

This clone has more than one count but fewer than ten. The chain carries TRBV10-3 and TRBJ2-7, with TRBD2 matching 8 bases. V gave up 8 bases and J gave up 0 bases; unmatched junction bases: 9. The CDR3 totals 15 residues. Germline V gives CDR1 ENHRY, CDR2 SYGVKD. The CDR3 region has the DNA TGTGCCATCCGAAGGTCGGGAGGGAGCTCCTACGAGCAGTACTTC. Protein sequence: CAIRRSGGSSYEQYF.

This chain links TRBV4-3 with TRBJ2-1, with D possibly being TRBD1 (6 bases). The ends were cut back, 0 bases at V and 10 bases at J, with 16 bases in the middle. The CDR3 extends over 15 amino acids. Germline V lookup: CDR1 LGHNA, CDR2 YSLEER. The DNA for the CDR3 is TGCGCCAGCAGCCAAGATTCGGCCAGGGGTAAGGAGCAGTTCTTC. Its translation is CASSQDSARGKEQFF.

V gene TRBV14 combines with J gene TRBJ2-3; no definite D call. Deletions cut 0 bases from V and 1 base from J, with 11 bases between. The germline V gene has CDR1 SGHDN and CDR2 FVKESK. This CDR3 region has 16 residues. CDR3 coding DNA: TGTGCCAGCAGCCAAGATCTGGGCCTCCGCACAGATACGCAGTATTTT. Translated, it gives CASSQDLGLRTDTQYF.

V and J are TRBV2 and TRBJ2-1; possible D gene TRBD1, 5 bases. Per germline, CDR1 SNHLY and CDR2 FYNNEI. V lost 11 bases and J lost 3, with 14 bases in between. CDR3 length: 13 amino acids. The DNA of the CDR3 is TGTGCCTTGGGGCGGACCTTCTACAATGAGCAGTTCTTC. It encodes CALGRTFYNEQFF.

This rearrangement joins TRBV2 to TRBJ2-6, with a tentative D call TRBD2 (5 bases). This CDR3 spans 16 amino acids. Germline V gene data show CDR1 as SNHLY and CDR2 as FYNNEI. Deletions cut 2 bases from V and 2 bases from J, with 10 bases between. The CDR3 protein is CASSEIGKAGANVLTF. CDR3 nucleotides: TGTGCCAGCAGTGAAATCGGGAAAGCTGGGGCCAACGTCCTGACTTTC.

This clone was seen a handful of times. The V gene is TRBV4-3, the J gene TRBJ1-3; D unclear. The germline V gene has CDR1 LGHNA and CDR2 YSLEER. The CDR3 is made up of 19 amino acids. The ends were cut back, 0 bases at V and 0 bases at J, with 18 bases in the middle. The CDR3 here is CASSQDPPLGSSSGNTIYF. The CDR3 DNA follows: TGCGCCAGCAGCCAAGATCCCCCTTTGGGGAGCAGCTCTGGAAACACCATATATTTT.

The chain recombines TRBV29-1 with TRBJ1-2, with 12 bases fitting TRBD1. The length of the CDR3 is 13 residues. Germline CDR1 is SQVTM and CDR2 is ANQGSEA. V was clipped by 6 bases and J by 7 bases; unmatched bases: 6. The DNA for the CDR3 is TGCAGCGTCCCGGGACAGGGGGCACTTGGCTACACCTTC. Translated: CSVPGQGALGYTF. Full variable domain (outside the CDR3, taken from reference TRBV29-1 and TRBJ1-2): SAVISQKPSRDICQRGTSLTIQCQVDSQVTMMFWYRQQPGQSLTLIATANQGSEATYESGFVIDKFPISRPNLTFSTLTVSNMSPEDSSIYLCSVPGQGALGYTFGSGTRLTVV.

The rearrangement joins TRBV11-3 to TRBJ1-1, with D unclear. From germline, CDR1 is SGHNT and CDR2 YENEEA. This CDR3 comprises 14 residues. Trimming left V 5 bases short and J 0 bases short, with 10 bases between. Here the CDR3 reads CASSPQPVNTEAFF. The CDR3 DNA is TGTGCCAGCAGCCCCCAACCAGTGAACACTGAAGCTTTCTTT.

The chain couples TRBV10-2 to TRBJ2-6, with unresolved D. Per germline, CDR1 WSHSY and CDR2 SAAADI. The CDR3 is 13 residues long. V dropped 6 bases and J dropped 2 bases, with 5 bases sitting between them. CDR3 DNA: TGCGCCAGCAGCGGTCCTGGGGCCAACGTCCTGACTTTC. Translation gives CASSGPGANVLTF.

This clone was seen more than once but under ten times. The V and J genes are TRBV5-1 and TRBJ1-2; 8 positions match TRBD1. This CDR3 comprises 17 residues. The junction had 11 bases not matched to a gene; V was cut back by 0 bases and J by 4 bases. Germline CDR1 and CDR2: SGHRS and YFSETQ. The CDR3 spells CASSLAASTGVGYGYTF. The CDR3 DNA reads TGCGCCAGCAGCTTGGCCGCCTCGACAGGGGTGGGCTATGGCTACACCTTC.

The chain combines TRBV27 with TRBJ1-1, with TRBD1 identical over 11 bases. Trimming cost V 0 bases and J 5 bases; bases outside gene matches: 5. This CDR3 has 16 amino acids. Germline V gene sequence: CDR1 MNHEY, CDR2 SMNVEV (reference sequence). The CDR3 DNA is TGTGCCAGCAGTTTATCGAGTGGGACAGGGGGAACTGAAGCTTTCTTT. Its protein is CASSLSSGTGGTEAFF.

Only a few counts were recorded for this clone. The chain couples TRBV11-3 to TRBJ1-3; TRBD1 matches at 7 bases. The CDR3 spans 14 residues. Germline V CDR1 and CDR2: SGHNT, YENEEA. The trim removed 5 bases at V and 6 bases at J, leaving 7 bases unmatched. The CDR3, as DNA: TGTGCCAGCAGCCCTGAGGGACAGAAAAACACCATATATTTT. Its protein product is CASSPEGQKNTIYF.

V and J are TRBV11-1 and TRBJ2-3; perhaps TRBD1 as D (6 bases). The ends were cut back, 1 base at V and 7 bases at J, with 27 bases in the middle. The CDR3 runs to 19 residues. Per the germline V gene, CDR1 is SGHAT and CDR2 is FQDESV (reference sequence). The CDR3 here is CASSLVRHFGVDSRYTQYF. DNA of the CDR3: TGTGCCAGCAGCTTAGTGAGGCATTTTGGGGTGGACAGCCGATATACGCAGTATTTT.

Here the CDR3 DNA reads TGTGCCAGCAGCTGGGGGGGCATCACTGAAGCTTTCTTT. This gives the protein CASSWGGITEAFF. The chain has TRBV5-4 and TRBJ1-1, with D perhaps TRBD1 (6 bases). The V end was cut by 3 bases, the J end by 4 bases, with 10 bases between. CDR3 length: 13 residues. Per germline, CDR1 SGHNT and CDR2 YYREEE (reference sequence). Together with reference TRBV5-4 and TRBJ1-1, the CDR3 gives the full variable domain: ETGVTQSPTHLIKTRGQQVTLRCSSQSGHNTVSWYQQALGQGPQFIFQYYREEENGRGNFPPRFSGLQFPNYSSELNVNALELDDSALYLCASSWGGITEAFFGQGTRLTVV.

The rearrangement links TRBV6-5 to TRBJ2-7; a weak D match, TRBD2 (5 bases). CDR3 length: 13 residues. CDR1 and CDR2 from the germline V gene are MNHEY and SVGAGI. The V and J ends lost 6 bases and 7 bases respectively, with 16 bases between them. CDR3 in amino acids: CASSRTSGNEQYF. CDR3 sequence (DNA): TGTGCCAGCAGCCGGACTTCGGGTAATGAGCAGTACTTC.

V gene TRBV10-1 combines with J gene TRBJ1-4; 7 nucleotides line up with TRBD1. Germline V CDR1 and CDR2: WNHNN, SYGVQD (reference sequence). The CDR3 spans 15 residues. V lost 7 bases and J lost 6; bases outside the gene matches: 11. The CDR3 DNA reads TGCGCCAGCATTCGAGACAGGGCGTACTATGAAAAACTGTTTTTT. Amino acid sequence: CASIRDRAYYEKLFF.

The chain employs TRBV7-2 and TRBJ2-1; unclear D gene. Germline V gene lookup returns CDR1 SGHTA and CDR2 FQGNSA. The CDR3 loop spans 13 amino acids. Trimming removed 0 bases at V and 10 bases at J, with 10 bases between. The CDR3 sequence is CASSLAATREQFF. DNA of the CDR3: TGTGCCAGCAGCTTAGCGGCTACGAGGGAGCAGTTCTTC.

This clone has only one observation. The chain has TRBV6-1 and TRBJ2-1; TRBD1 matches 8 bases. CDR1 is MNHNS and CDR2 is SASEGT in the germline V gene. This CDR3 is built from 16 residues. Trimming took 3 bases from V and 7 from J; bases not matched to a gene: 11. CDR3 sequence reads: CASSDGSGRGRNEQFF. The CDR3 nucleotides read TGTGCCAGCAGTGACGGTTCCGGCAGGGGGCGGAATGAGCAGTTCTTC.